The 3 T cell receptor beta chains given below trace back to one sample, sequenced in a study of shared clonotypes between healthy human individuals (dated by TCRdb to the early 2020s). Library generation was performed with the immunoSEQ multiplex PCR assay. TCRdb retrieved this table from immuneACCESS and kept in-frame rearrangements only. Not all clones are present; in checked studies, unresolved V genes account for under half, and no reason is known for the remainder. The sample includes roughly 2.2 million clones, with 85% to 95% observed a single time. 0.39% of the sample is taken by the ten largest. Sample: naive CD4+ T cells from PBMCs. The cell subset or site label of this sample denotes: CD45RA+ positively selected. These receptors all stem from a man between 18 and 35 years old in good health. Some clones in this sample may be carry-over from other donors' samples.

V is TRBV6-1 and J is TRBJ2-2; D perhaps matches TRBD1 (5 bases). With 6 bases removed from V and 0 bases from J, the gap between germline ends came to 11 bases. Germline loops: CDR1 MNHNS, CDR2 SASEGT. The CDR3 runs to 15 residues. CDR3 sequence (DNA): TGTGCCAGCAGATTGTACAGGTCGAACACCGGGGAGCTGTTTTTT. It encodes CASRLYRSNTGELFF.

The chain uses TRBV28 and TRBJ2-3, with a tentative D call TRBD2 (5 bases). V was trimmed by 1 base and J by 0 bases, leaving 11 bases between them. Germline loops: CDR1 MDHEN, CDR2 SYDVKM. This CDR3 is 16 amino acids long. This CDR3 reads CASSLLRVFSTDTQYF. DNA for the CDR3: TGTGCCAGCAGTTTATTGCGGGTATTTAGCACAGATACGCAGTATTTT.

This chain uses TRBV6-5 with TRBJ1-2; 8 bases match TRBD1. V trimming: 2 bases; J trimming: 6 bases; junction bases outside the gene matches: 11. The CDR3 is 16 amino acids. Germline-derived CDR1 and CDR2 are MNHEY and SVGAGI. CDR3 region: CASSYLGTGREDGYTF. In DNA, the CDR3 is TGTGCCAGCAGTTACCTCGGGACAGGACGCGAGGATGGCTACACCTTC.